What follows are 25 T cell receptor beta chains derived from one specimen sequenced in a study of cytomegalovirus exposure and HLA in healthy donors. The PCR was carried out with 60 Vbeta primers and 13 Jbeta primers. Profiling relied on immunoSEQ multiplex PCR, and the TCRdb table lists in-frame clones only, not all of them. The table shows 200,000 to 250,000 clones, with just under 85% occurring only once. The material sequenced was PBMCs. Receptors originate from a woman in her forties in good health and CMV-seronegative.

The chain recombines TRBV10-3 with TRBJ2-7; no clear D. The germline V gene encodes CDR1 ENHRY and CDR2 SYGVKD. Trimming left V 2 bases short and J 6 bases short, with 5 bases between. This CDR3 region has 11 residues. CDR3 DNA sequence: TGTGCCATCAGTGAGGTGAGCGAGCAGTACTTC. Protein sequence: CAISEVSEQYF.

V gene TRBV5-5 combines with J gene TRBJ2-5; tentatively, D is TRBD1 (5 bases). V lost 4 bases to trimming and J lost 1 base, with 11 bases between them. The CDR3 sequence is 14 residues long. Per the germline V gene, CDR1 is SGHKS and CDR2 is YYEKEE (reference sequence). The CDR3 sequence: CASSPGHSQETQYF. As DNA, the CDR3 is TGTGCCAGCAGCCCCGGACACTCCCAAGAGACCCAGTACTTC.

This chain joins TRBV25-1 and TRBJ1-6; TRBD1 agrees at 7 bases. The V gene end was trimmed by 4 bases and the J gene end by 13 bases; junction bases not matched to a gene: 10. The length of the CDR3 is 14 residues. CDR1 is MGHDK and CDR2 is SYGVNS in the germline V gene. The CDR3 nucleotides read TGTGCCAGCAGTGTAAGGGGGCCGCCAGGGCCCCTCCACTTT. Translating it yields CASSVRGPPGPLHF.

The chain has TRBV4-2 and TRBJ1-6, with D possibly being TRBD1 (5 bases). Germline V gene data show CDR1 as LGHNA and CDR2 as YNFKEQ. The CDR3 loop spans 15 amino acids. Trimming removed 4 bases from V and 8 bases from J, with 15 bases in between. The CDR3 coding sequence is TGTGCCAGCAGCCCTGAACCAGGGAGGGATTCACCCCTCCACTTT. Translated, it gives CASSPEPGRDSPLHF.

The CDR3 sequence: CASSFSGGGNNQPQHF. The CDR3 DNA reads TGTGCCAGCAGCTTCTCAGGGGGCGGGAACAATCAGCCCCAGCATTTT. The rearrangement uses TRBV7-2 and TRBJ1-5; 8 nucleotides line up with TRBD1. The CDR3 contains 16 residues. V shed 3 bases, J shed 3 bases, and the junction held 7 bases outside the gene matches. Germline V lookup: CDR1 SGHTA, CDR2 FQGNSA. The full variable domain, with the rest looked up from reference TRBV7-2 and TRBJ1-5, is GAGVSQSPSNKVTEKGKDVELRCDPISGHTALYWYRQSLGQGLEFLIYFQGNSAPDKSGLPSDRFSAERTGGSVSTLTIQRTQQEDSAVYLCASSFSGGGNNQPQHFGDGTRLSIL.

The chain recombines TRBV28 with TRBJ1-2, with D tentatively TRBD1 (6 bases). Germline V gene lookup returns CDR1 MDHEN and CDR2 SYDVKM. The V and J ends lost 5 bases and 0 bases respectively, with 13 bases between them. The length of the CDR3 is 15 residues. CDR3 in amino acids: CASSPLGQTNYGYTF. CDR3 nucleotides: TGTGCCAGCAGTCCCCTCGGACAGACTAACTATGGCTACACCTTC.

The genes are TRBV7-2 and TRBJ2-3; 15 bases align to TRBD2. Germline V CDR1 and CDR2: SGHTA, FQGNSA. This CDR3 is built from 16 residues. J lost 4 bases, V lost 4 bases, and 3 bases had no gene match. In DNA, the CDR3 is TGTGCCAGCAGCTCCGGACTAGCGGGGGGGTCAGATACGCAGTATTTT. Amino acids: CASSSGLAGGSDTQYF. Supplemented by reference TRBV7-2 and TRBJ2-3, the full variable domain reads GAGVSQSPSNKVTEKGKDVELRCDPISGHTALYWYRQSLGQGLEFLIYFQGNSAPDKSGLPSDRFSAERTGGSVSTLTIQRTQQEDSAVYLCASSSGLAGGSDTQYFGPGTRLTVL.

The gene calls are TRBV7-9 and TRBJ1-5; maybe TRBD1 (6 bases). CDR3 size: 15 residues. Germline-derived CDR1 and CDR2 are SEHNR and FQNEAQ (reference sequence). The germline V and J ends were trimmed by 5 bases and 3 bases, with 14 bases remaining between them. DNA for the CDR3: TGTGCCAGCAGCAACACCGGGGGGCCCAATCAGCCCCAGCATTTT. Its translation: CASSNTGGPNQPQHF.

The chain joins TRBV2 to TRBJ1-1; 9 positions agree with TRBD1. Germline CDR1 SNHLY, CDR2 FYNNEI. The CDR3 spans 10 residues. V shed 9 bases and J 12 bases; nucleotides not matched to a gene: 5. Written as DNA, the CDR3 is TGTGCCAGTAGACAGGGGGTGACTTTCTTT. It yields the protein CASRQGVTFF. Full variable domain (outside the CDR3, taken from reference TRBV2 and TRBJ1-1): EPEVTQTPSHQVTQMGQEVILRCVPISNHLYFYWYRQILGQKVEFLVSFYNNEISEKSEIFDDQFSVERPDGSNFTLKIRSTKLEDSAMYFCASRQGVTFFGQGTRLTVV.

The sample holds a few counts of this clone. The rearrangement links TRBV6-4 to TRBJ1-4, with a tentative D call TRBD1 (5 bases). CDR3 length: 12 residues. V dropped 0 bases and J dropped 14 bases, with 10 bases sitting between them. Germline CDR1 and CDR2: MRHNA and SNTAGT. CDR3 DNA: TGTGCCAGCAGTGACTCGACGGGACTGCTGTTTTTT. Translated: CASSDSTGLLFF.

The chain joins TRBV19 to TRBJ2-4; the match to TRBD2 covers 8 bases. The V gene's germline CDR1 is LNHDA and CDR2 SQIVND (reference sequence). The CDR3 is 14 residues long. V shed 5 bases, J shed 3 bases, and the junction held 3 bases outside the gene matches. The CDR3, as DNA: TGTGCCAGTAGTCGGGAGGGATTCAAAAACATTCAGTACTTC. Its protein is CASSREGFKNIQYF.

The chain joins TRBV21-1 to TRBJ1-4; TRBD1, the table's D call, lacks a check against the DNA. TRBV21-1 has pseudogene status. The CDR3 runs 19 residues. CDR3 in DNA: TGTGCCAGCAGCCCATCTCCCGAGACAGGGGGCGCGGGGTATGAAAAACTGTTTTTT. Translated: CASSPSPETGGAGYEKLFF.

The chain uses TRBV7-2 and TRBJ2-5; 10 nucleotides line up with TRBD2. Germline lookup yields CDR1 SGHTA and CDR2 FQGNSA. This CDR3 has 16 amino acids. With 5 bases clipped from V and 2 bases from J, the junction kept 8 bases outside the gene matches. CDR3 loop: CASSPSGGAQQETQYF. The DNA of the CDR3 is TGTGCCAGCAGCCCCAGCGGGGGGGCGCAACAAGAGACCCAGTACTTC.

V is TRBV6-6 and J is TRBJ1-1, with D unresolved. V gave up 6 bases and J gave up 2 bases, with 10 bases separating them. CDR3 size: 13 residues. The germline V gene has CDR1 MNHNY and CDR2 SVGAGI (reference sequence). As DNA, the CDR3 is TGTGCCAGCAGCCCCCCGGGTAACACTGAAGCTTTCTTT. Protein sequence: CASSPPGNTEAFF.

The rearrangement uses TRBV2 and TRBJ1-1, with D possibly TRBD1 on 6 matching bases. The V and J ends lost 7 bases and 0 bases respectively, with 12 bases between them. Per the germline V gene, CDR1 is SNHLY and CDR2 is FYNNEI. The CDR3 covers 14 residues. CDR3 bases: TGTGCCAGCATAGAACAGGGAATGAACACTGAAGCTTTCTTT. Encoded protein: CASIEQGMNTEAFF.

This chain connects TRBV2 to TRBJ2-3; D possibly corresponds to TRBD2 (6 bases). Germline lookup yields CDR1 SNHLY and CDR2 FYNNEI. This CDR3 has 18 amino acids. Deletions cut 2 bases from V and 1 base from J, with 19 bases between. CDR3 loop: CASSENLGGGERTDTQYF. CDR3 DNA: TGTGCCAGCAGTGAAAATTTGGGGGGAGGAGAACGCACAGATACGCAGTATTTT.

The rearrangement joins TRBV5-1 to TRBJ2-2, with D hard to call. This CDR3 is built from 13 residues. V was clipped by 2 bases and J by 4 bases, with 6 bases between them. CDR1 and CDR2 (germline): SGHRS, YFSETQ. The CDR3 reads CASSFSGTGELFF. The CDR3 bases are TGCGCCAGCAGCTTTTCGGGCACCGGGGAGCTGTTTTTT.

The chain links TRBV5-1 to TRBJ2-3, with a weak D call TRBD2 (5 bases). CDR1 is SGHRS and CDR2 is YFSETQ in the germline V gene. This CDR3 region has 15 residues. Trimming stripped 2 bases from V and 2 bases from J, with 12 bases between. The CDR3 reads CASSFTGRDTDTQYF. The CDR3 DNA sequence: TGCGCCAGCAGCTTCACTGGACGGGACACAGATACGCAGTATTTT.

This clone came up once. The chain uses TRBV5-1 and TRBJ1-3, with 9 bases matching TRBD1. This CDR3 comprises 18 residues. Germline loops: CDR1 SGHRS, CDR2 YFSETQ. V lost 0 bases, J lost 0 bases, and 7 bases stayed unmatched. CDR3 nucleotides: TGCGCCAGCAGCTTGGGGAGGGGACAGGGAAGCTCTGGAAACACCATATATTTT. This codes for CASSLGRGQGSSGNTIYF.

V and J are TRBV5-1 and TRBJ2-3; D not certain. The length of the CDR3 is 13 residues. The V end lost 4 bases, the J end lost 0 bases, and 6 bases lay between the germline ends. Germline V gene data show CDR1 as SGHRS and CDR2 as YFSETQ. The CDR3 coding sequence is TGCGCCAGCAGCAAAGAGAGCACAGATACGCAGTATTTT. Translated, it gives CASSKESTDTQYF.

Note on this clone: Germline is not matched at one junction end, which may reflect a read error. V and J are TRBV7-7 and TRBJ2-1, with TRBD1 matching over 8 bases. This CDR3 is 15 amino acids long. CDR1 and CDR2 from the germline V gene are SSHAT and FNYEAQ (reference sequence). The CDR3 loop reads CASSLGQGSYNEQFF. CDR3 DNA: TGTGCTAGCAGCTTAGGACAGGGTTCCTACAATGAGCAGTTCTTC.

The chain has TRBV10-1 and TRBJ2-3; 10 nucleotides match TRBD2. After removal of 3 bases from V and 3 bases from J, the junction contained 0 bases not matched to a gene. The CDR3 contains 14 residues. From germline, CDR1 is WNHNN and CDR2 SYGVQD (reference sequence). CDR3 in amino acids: CASSDSGGTDTQYF. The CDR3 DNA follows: TGCGCCAGCAGTGATAGCGGGGGGACAGATACGCAGTATTTT.

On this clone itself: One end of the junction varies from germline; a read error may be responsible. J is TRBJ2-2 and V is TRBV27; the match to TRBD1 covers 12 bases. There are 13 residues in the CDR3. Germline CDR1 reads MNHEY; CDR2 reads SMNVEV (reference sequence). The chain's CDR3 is CTSGTGGSGELFF. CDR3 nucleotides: TGTACCAGCGGGACAGGGGGCTCCGGGGAGCTGTTTTTT.

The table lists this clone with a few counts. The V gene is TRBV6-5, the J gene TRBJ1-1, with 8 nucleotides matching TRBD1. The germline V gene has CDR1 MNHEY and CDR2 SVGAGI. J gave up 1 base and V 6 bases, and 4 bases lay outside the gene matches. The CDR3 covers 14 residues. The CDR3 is CASSRDRGNTEAFF. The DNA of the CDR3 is TGTGCCAGCAGCAGAGACAGGGGGAACACTGAAGCTTTCTTT.

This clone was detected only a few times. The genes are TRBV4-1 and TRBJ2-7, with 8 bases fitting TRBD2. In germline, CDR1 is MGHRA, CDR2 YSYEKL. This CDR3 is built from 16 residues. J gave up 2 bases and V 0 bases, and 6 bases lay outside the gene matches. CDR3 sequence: CASSQERTSSTYEQYF. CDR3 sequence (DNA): TGCGCCAGCAGCCAAGAACGGACTAGCAGCACCTACGAGCAGTACTTC.